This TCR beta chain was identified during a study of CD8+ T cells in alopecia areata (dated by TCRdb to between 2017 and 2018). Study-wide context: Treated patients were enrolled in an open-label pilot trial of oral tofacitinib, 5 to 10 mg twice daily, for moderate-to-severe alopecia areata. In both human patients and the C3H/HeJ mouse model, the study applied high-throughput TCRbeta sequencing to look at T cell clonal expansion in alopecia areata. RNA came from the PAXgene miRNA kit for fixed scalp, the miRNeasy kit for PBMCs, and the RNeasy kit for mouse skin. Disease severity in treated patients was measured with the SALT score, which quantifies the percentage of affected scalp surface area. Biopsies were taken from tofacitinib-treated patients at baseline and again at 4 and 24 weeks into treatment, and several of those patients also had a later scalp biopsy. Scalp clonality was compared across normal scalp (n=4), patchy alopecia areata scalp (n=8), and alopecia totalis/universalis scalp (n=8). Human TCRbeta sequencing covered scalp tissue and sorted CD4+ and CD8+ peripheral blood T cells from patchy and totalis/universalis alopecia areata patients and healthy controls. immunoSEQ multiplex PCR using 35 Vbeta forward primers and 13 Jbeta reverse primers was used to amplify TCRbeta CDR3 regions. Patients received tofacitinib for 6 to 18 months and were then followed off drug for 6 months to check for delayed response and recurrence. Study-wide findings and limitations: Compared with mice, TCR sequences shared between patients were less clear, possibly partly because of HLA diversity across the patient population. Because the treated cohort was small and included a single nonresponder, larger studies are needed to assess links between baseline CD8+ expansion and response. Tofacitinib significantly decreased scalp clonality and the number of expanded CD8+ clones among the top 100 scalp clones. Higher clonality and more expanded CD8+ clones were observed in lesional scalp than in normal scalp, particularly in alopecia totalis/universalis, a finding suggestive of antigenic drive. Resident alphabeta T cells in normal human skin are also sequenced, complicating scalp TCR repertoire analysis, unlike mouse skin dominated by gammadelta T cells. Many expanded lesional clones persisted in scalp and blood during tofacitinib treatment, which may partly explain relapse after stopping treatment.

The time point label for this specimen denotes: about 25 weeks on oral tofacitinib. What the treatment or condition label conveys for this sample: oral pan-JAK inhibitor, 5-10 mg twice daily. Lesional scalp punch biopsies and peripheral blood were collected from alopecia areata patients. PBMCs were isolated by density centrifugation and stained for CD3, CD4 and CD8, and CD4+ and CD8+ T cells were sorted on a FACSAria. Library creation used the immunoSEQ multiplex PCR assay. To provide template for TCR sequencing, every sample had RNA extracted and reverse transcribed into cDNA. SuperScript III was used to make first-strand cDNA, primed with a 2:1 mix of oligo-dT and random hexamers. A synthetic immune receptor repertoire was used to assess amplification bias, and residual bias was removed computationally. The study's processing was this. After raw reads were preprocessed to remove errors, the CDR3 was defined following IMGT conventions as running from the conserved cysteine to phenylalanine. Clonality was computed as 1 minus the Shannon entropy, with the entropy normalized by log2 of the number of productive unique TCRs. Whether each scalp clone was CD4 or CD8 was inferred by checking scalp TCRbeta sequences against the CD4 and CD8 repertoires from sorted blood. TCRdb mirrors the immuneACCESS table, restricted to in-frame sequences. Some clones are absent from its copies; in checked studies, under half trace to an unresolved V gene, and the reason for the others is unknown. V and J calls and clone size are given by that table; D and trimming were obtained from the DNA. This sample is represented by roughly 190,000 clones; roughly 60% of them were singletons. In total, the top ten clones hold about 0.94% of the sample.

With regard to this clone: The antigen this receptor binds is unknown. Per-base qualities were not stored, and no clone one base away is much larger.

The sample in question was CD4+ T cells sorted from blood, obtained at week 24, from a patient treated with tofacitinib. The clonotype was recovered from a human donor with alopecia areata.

CDR3 protein: CASFLLGKTGGETQYF. The nucleotide sequence is TGTGCCAGCTTCCTCCTAGGGAAGACAGGGGGAGAGACCCAGTACTTC. The sequence joins TRBV7-2 to TRBJ2-5; the central 9 bases match TRBD1. From cysteine to phenylalanine, the CDR3 is 16 amino acids long. Only CDR3 DNA is held: 48 bases, read in frame from base 1. After removal of 8 bases from V and 4 bases from J, the junction retains 14 bases not matched to a gene. The germline V gene yields SGHTA for CDR1 and FQGNSA for CDR2.